One and the same sample provided the 12 T cell receptor beta chains below, sequenced in a study of cytomegalovirus exposure and HLA in healthy donors. The PCR was carried out with 60 Vbeta primers and 13 Jbeta primers. Some clones are missing from TCRdb's copy, which holds only in-frame ones; the method was immunoSEQ multiplex PCR. The sample has more than 90,000 clones, over 65% seen once. The sample was PBMCs. The receptors shown here come from a woman aged 55-70 years in good health and CMV-seronegative.

This clone was observed a few times. The chain employs TRBV5-4 and TRBJ1-1, with D tentatively TRBD1 (5 bases). The CDR3 has 13 residues. Germline CDR1 is SGHNT and CDR2 is YYREEE (reference sequence). The V and J ends lost 2 bases and 8 bases respectively, with 13 bases between them. CDR3 DNA: TGTGCCAGCAGCTTATATCAGGGTCTGGAAGCTTTCTTT. It translates to CASSLYQGLEAFF.

This chain links TRBV9 with TRBJ1-1; perhaps TRBD1 as D (6 bases). CDR3 length: 15 residues. V shed 4 bases and J shed 5 bases, with 18 bases lying between them. CDR1 and CDR2 from the germline V gene are SGDLS and YYNGEE. The chain's CDR3 is CASSRDVGARTEAFF. CDR3 DNA: TGTGCCAGCAGCCGCGATGTGGGGGCGCGGACTGAAGCTTTCTTT.

This clone was observed a handful of times. The chain couples TRBV5-1 to TRBJ1-3; 9 bases fit TRBD1. Germline CDR1 and CDR2: SGHRS and YFSETQ. The V and J ends lost 4 bases and 5 bases, in that order; junction bases with no gene match: 10. CDR3 size: 16 residues. The CDR3 loop is CASSPSGQGLRNTIYF. CDR3 coding DNA: TGCGCCAGCAGCCCGTCCGGACAGGGGCTGAGAAACACCATATATTTT.

The chain uses TRBV5-1 and TRBJ2-1; tentative D call: TRBD1 (6 bases). Per the germline V gene, CDR1 is SGHRS and CDR2 is YFSETQ. V lost 0 bases, J lost 6 bases, and 7 bases lay in between. This CDR3 contains 13 residues. The CDR3 here is CASSLGGPNEQFF. In DNA, the CDR3 is TGCGCCAGCAGCTTGGGGGGGCCCAATGAGCAGTTCTTC.

The rearrangement joins TRBV28 to TRBJ1-2; 7 bases match TRBD1. V was clipped by 5 bases and J by 2 bases; unmatched bases: 2. Germline CDR1 reads MDHEN; CDR2 reads SYDVKM. The CDR3 is 13 amino acids. The CDR3 sequence is CASSPTGNYGYTF. In DNA form, the CDR3 reads TGTGCCAGCAGTCCGACAGGGAACTATGGCTACACCTTC.

V is TRBV25-1 and J is TRBJ1-4; TRBD1 is a possible D gene (6 bases). Germline V gene lookup returns CDR1 MGHDK and CDR2 SYGVNS. The V gene lost 2 bases and the J gene lost 6 bases, with 13 bases spanning the gap. The CDR3 is 15 residues long. The CDR3 DNA sequence: TGTGCCAGCAGTGAAGGAGGACAGTTTTATGAAAAACTGTTTTTT. This translates into CASSEGGQFYEKLFF.

CDR3 sequence (DNA): TGCAGCGCCTTAAGCGGGAGGAAGTACGAGCAGTACTTC. Translation gives CSALSGRKYEQYF. The V gene is TRBV29-1, the J gene TRBJ2-7; 9 nucleotides line up with TRBD2. Per germline, CDR1 SQVTM and CDR2 ANQGSEA. This CDR3 has 13 residues. With V trimmed by 7 bases and J by 4 bases, 8 bases remained unmatched.

V and J are TRBV29-1 and TRBJ1-2; 8 bases fit TRBD1. The CDR3 has 14 amino acids. Germline-derived CDR1 and CDR2 are SQVTM and ANQGSEA. V lost 3 bases, J lost 8 bases, and 11 bases stayed unmatched. The CDR3: CSVDPLQGGDGYTF. The DNA of the CDR3 is TGCAGCGTTGACCCTCTACAGGGGGGAGACGGCTACACCTTC.

The DNA of the CDR3 is TGTGCCAGCAGCTTAGGACACCCCCAGTCAGGCTACACCTTC. Its translation: CASSLGHPQSGYTF. This chain uses TRBV7-9 with TRBJ1-2; D is unresolved. The CDR3 is 14 amino acids. CDR1 is SEHNR, CDR2 FQNEAQ, per germline (reference sequence). Trimming cost V 1 base and J 8 bases, with 14 bases left between them. Complete variable domain (other parts from reference TRBV7-9 and TRBJ1-2): DTGVSQNPRHKITKRGQNVTFRCDPISEHNRLYWYRQTLGQGPEFLTYFQNEAQLEKSRLLSDRFSAERPKGSFSTLEIQRTEQGDSAMYLCASSLGHPQSGYTFGSGTRLTVV.

The chain recombines TRBV15 with TRBJ2-1, with TRBD1 matching over 8 bases. The V segment lost 3 bases and the J segment 7 bases; nucleotides outside the gene matches: 11. The CDR3 consists of 16 residues. Germline-derived CDR1 and CDR2 are LNHNV and YYDKDF (reference sequence). Written as DNA, the CDR3 is TGTGCCACCAGCAGGCCAGGGGGGACAGGCAGGAATGAGCAGTTCTTC. It translates to CATSRPGGTGRNEQFF. Full variable domain (missing parts from reference TRBV15 and TRBJ2-1): DAMVIQNPRYQVTQFGKPVTLSCSQTLNHNVMYWYQQKSSQAPKLLFHYYDKDFNNEADTPDNFQSRRPNTSFCFLDIRSPGLGDTAMYLCATSRPGGTGRNEQFFGPGTRLTVL.

The sample holds a few counts of this clone. The chain combines TRBV2 with TRBJ2-1; 11 bases line up with TRBD2. V lost 7 bases and J lost 8; bases outside the gene matches: 16. Germline V CDR1 and CDR2: SNHLY, FYNNEI. This CDR3 has 17 residues. In DNA form, the CDR3 reads TGTGCCAGCATGCCCGCCTTAGGACTAGCGGGTGAGGATGAGCAGTTCTTC. Protein product: CASMPALGLAGEDEQFF.

The chain's CDR3 is CASSFTRDRDGETQYF. The CDR3 nucleotides read TGTGCCAGCAGCTTCACCCGGGACAGGGACGGGGAGACCCAGTACTTC. This rearrangement joins TRBV12-1 to TRBJ2-5; TRBD1, the table's D call, lacks a check against the DNA. TRBV12-1 is an annotated pseudogene. CDR3 length equals 16 residues.